The 26 T cell receptor beta chains presented below share a single source sample, sequenced in a study of shared clonotypes between healthy human individuals. Here immunoSEQ multiplex PCR was the method, and the copy in TCRdb shows in-frame clones only, minus some. Of a few million clones in the sample, roughly 92% were seen once. Sequencing was done on a sample of naive CD4+ T cells from PBMCs. As for subset: CD45RA+ positively selected. All receptors derive from a man between 18 and 35 years old in good health. Some clones in this sample may be carry-over from other donors' samples.

The V gene is TRBV18, the J gene TRBJ2-3; D is ambiguous. Between the trimmed V and J ends, which lost 11 bases and 0 bases, there was a span of 9 bases. This CDR3 has 12 residues. Germline values: CDR1 KGHSH, CDR2 LQKENI. CDR3 sequence: CAAVGSTDTQYF. The CDR3 nucleotides are TGTGCCGCCGTGGGGAGCACAGATACGCAGTATTTT.

The genes are TRBV7-2 and TRBJ2-2; TRBD2 matches 10 bases. V gave up 2 bases and J gave up 7 bases; unmatched junction bases: 4. CDR1 SGHTA and CDR2 FQGNSA come from the germline V gene. The CDR3 consists of 15 residues. The CDR3 sequence: CASSLSLAGYGELFF. CDR3 sequence (DNA): TGTGCCAGCAGCTTATCACTAGCGGGATACGGGGAGCTGTTTTTT.

The chain is built from TRBV30 and TRBJ1-4, with D perhaps TRBD1 (5 bases). Trimming left V 2 bases short and J 10 bases short, with 14 bases between. The germline CDR1 and CDR2 sequences are GTSNPN and SVGIG (reference sequence). The CDR3 contains 13 residues. Here the CDR3 DNA reads TGTGCCTGGAGTTCGGGGCGAGGGGTAAAACTGTTTTTT. Its protein product is CAWSSGRGVKLFF.

About this clone itself: The same CDR3 is also encoded by other DNA sequences in this sample. The gene calls are TRBV27 and TRBJ1-1; 8 bases agree with TRBD1. CDR1 and CDR2 from the germline V gene are MNHEY and SMNVEV (reference sequence). V lost 4 bases to trimming and J lost 1 base; unmatched junction nucleotides: 2. CDR3 length: 14 amino acids. As DNA, the CDR3 is TGTGCCAGCAGTTCGGACAGGGCGAACACTGAAGCTTTCTTT. Protein sequence: CASSSDRANTEAFF.

Remarks on this clone: Distinct nucleotide sequences in the sample also encode this CDR3. The rearrangement links TRBV18 to TRBJ2-1; 9 positions agree with TRBD2. With V trimmed by 2 bases and J by 4 bases, 3 bases remained unmatched. The length of the CDR3 is 15 residues. The germline V gene encodes CDR1 KGHSH and CDR2 LQKENI. The CDR3 DNA reads TGTGCCAGCTCACCATTAGCGGGGGATTACAATGAGCAGTTCTTC. Amino acids: CASSPLAGDYNEQFF.

The V gene is TRBV6-4, the J gene TRBJ2-3; D call uncertain. Trimming removed 0 bases from V and 0 bases from J, with 7 bases in between. Germline V gene lookup returns CDR1 MRHNA and CDR2 SNTAGT. The CDR3 spans 15 residues. The CDR3 is CASSDSYGSTDTQYF. In DNA, the CDR3 is TGTGCCAGCAGTGACTCGTACGGCAGCACAGATACGCAGTATTTT.

The gene calls are TRBV7-9 and TRBJ2-7, with 14 bases fitting TRBD2. Trimming at V came to 2 bases and at J to 6 bases, leaving 12 bases not matched to a gene. The CDR3 contains 18 residues. The germline gives CDR1 SEHNR, CDR2 FQNEAQ (reference sequence). The CDR3 reads CASSLHPPGLAGVGEQYF. CDR3 DNA sequence: TGTGCCAGCAGCTTACATCCCCCGGGACTAGCGGGAGTCGGCGAGCAGTACTTC.

The chain couples TRBV5-8 to TRBJ2-1; TRBD2 matches at 7 bases. CDR1 SGHTS and CDR2 YDEGEE come from the germline V gene. The trim removed 2 bases at V and 5 bases at J, leaving 7 bases unmatched. The CDR3 totals 15 residues. The CDR3 sequence is CASSLGREPHNEQFF. The DNA of the CDR3 is TGTGCCAGCAGCTTAGGGCGGGAGCCCCACAATGAGCAGTTCTTC.

The genes are TRBV5-6 and TRBJ1-5; D gene uncertain. The CDR3 covers 15 residues. CDR1 and CDR2 from the germline V gene are SGHDT and YYEEEE. V was trimmed by 1 base and J by 4 bases, leaving 12 bases between them. As DNA, the CDR3 is TGTGCCAGCAGCTTGAGTACTCAGACGAATCAGCCCCAGCATTTT. Residues: CASSLSTQTNQPQHF.

The chain combines TRBV28 with TRBJ2-1; no clear D gene. CDR3 length equals 14 residues. The V end lost 3 bases, the J end lost 8 bases, and 14 bases lay between the germline ends. In germline, CDR1 is MDHEN, CDR2 SYDVKM. The CDR3 bases are TGTGCCAGCAGTTTTTTCGGACCGGAGCATGAGCAGTTCTTC. It yields the protein CASSFFGPEHEQFF.

This clone occurred once. This chain links TRBV28 with TRBJ1-4, with TRBD1 identical over 9 bases. This CDR3 contains 16 residues. V lost 5 bases to trimming and J lost 4 bases; unmatched junction nucleotides: 8. Germline loops: CDR1 MDHEN, CDR2 SYDVKM. DNA for the CDR3: TGTGCCAGCAGTCCCCGTCTGGGACAGGGTAATGAAAAACTGTTTTTT. Protein sequence: CASSPRLGQGNEKLFF.

The chain couples TRBV11-2 to TRBJ1-2; weak D call: TRBD1 (6 bases). The germline V and J ends were trimmed by 5 bases and 2 bases, with 12 bases remaining between them. The CDR3 consists of 14 residues. The V gene's germline CDR1 is SGHAT and CDR2 FQNNGV. The CDR3 sequence is CASSIRGGNYGYTF. The CDR3 bases are TGTGCCAGCAGCATACGAGGGGGGAACTATGGCTACACCTTC.

The V and J genes are TRBV5-1 and TRBJ1-1; 9 positions match TRBD1. The CDR3 has 14 residues. V trimming: 3 bases; J trimming: 5 bases; junction bases outside the gene matches: 5. The germline V gene encodes CDR1 SGHRS and CDR2 YFSETQ. This CDR3 is CASSSGQGETEAFF. In DNA, the CDR3 is TGCGCCAGCAGCTCGGGACAGGGAGAAACTGAAGCTTTCTTT.

The chain joins TRBV19 to TRBJ2-6, with D uncertain. V was cut by 11 bases and J by 0 bases, with 14 bases left in between. The CDR3 has 15 amino acids. Germline V gives CDR1 LNHDA, CDR2 SQIVND (reference sequence). The CDR3 sequence: CAVGELHSGANVLTF. The CDR3 bases are TGTGCCGTAGGCGAACTCCACTCTGGGGCCAACGTCCTGACTTTC.

Note on this clone: Relative to the germline gene, one junction end is altered; a read error may explain this. This chain links TRBV28 with TRBJ2-7; 10 bases fit TRBD2. Per the germline V gene, CDR1 is MDHEN and CDR2 is SYDVKM. CDR3 length: 15 amino acids. In nucleotides, the CDR3 is TGTGCCGGCAGTTTGGGTAGCGGGAGGCCCTACGAGCAGTACTTC. This gives the protein CAGSLGSGRPYEQYF.

V usage is TRBV30 and J usage is TRBJ1-5; 8 bases agree with TRBD1. The CDR3 runs to 14 residues. V shed 2 bases, J shed 5 bases, and the junction held 5 bases outside the gene matches. Germline V CDR1 and CDR2: GTSNPN, SVGIG (reference sequence). The CDR3 sequence: CAWSIRTGYQPQHF. The CDR3 region has the DNA TGTGCCTGGAGTATAAGGACAGGGTATCAGCCCCAGCATTTT.

The chain recombines TRBV7-9 with TRBJ1-1; 7 nucleotides line up with TRBD1. Germline loops: CDR1 SEHNR, CDR2 FQNEAQ (reference sequence). V gave up 8 bases and J gave up 7 bases; unmatched junction bases: 22. The CDR3 has 17 amino acids. In DNA form, the CDR3 reads TGTGCCAGCGGCCCGGGACAGCAGGGCCCCTTGGTCGGTGAAGCTTTCTTT. Its protein product is CASGPGQQGPLVGEAFF.

This clone was detected a few times. The chain couples TRBV29-1 to TRBJ2-5; 10 positions agree with TRBD2. The CDR3 extends over 13 amino acids. J gave up 4 bases and V 8 bases, and 7 bases lay outside the gene matches. From germline, CDR1 is SQVTM and CDR2 ANQGSEA. CDR3 DNA: TGCAGCTTAGCGGGAGGACGAGGAGAGACCCAGTACTTC. This gives the protein CSLAGGRGETQYF.

V and J are TRBV2 and TRBJ2-3; D is ambiguous. The CDR3 length is 12 residues. Deletions cut 4 bases from V and 7 bases from J, with 9 bases between. CDR1 is SNHLY and CDR2 is FYNNEI in the germline V gene. CDR3 protein: CASSGVTNTQYF. CDR3 in DNA: TGTGCCAGCAGTGGCGTCACTAATACGCAGTATTTT. Based on the CDR3 plus reference TRBV2 and TRBJ2-3, the full variable domain is EPEVTQTPSHQVTQMGQEVILRCVPISNHLYFYWYRQILGQKVEFLVSFYNNEISEKSEIFDDQFSVERPDGSNFTLKIRSTKLEDSAMYFCASSGVTNTQYFGPGTRLTVL.

A note on this clone: Other DNA sequences in this specimen translate into the identical CDR3. The CDR3 DNA is TGTGCCAGCAGTTACTCGTCTGCGGGAAACACCATATATTTT. This gives the protein CASSYSSAGNTIYF. The V and J genes are TRBV6-5 and TRBJ1-3; D unclear. The germline gives CDR1 MNHEY, CDR2 SVGAGI. The V end lost 0 bases, the J end lost 4 bases, and 7 bases lay between the germline ends. The CDR3 has 14 residues.

The CDR3 protein is CASSLKTASLSTDTQYF. In nucleotides, the CDR3 is TGTGCCAGCAGCTTGAAAACAGCCTCCCTTAGCACAGATACGCAGTATTTT. The chain couples TRBV5-6 to TRBJ2-3; D call uncertain. This CDR3 is 17 amino acids long. Per germline, CDR1 SGHDT and CDR2 YYEEEE. The V end lost 1 base, the J end lost 0 bases, and 15 bases lay between the germline ends. Supplemented by reference TRBV5-6 and TRBJ2-3, the full variable domain reads DAGVTQSPTHLIKTRGQQVTLRCSPKSGHDTVSWYQQALGQGPQFIFQYYEEEERQRGNFPDRFSGHQFPNYSSELNVNALLLGDSALYLCASSLKTASLSTDTQYFGPGTRLTVL.

This chain uses TRBV4-3 with TRBJ2-1; 12 bases are a match to TRBD2. The CDR3 runs 14 residues. V gave up 5 bases and J gave up 5 bases; unmatched junction bases: 1. CDR1 is LGHNA, CDR2 YSLEER, per germline. The CDR3 is CASSWTSGNNEQFF. CDR3 nucleotides: TGCGCCAGCAGCTGGACTAGCGGGAACAATGAGCAGTTCTTC.

The chain couples TRBV30 to TRBJ2-2; D is possibly TRBD2 (6 bases). The CDR3 contains 16 residues. V lost 2 bases and J lost 4, with 17 bases in between. Germline loops: CDR1 GTSNPN, CDR2 SVGIG (reference sequence). In nucleotides, the CDR3 is TGTGCCTGGAGTCGCGTATGGGGAGGACGCACCGGGGAGCTGTTTTTT. Amino acid sequence: CAWSRVWGGRTGELFF.

The chain joins TRBV27 to TRBJ2-7; TRBD1 might be the D (5 bases). Germline assignment: CDR1 MNHEY and CDR2 SMNVEV (reference sequence). Trimming cost V 7 bases and J 2 bases, with 15 bases left between them. This CDR3 contains 14 residues. As DNA, the CDR3 is TGTGCCAGCAATAGGGTAGGGGTACCCTACGAGCAGTACTTC. Protein sequence: CASNRVGVPYEQYF.

The chain is built from TRBV5-4 and TRBJ2-3; no reliable D call. The length of the CDR3 is 12 residues. Trimming left V 4 bases short and J 5 bases short, with 8 bases between. Germline loops: CDR1 SGHNT, CDR2 YYREEE (reference sequence). CDR3 in DNA: TGTGCCAGCAGCGAAATTAAAGATACGCAGTATTTT. Translated, it gives CASSEIKDTQYF.

CDR3 sequence (DNA): TGTGCCAGTAGCCCTTCCCCTGGGGCCAACGTCCTGACTTTC. This sequence encodes CASSPSPGANVLTF. The chain couples TRBV19 to TRBJ2-6; unclear D gene. The germline V gene encodes CDR1 LNHDA and CDR2 SQIVND (reference sequence). Trimming removed 6 bases at V and 2 bases at J, with 8 bases between. The CDR3 runs to 14 residues.